One sample yielded the 12 T cell receptor beta chains listed below, sequenced in a study of CD8 T cells in ankylosing spondylitis. TCRdb passed the 5' RACE reads through MiXCR, listing each CDR3 protein once. The data show roughly 260,000 distinct CDR3 sequences, with 20% seen just once and less than 9% held by the top ten. The sequenced sample was blood, either unsorted or a sorted T cell fraction (not recorded which). These TCRs come from a male donor with ankylosing spondylitis or in good health (not recorded which).

The chain uses TRBV11-2 and TRBJ2-5; 10 positions match TRBD2. Germline V gene data show CDR1 as SGHAT and CDR2 as FQNNGV. CDR3 size: 16 residues. V lost 1 base, J lost 5 bases, and 7 bases stayed unmatched. CDR3: CASSLVSLAGVETQYF. CDR3 nucleotide sequence: TGTGCCAGCAGCTTAGTTTCGCTAGCGGGGGTGGAGACCCAGTACTTC.

This sequence joins TRBV6-4 and TRBJ2-2; 9 positions agree with TRBD2. J was trimmed by 2 bases and V by 8 bases; bases with no gene match: 12. Germline V gene sequence: CDR1 MRHNA, CDR2 SNTAGT. The length of the CDR3 is 17 residues. Here the CDR3 DNA reads TGTGCCAGCTCCCGAACGGCTAGCGGGACTAACACCGGGGAGCTGTTTTTT. It encodes CASSRTASGTNTGELFF.

The chain carries TRBV5-1 and TRBJ1-1; 9 bases align to TRBD1. The CDR3 has 14 residues. Germline CDR1 reads SGHRS; CDR2 reads YFSETQ. The junction had 5 bases not matched to a gene; V was cut back by 5 bases and J by 3 bases. The CDR3 protein is CASRQGASDTEAFF. As DNA, the CDR3 is TGCGCCAGCAGACAGGGGGCAAGTGACACTGAAGCTTTCTTT.

The chain uses TRBV27 and TRBJ2-1, with D unclear. The germline CDR1 and CDR2 sequences are MNHEY and SMNVEV (reference sequence). V lost 0 bases, J lost 2 bases, and 11 bases lay in between. This CDR3 spans 16 amino acids. The CDR3 DNA sequence: TGTGCCAGCAGTTTATCAGGTCAGGATACCTACAATGAGCAGTTCTTC. Amino acids: CASSLSGQDTYNEQFF.

This clonotype was observed many times. V gene TRBV5-1 combines with J gene TRBJ2-1; either TRBD1 or TRBD2 may fit D (7 bases each). The CDR3 is 15 amino acids. CDR1 and CDR2 (germline): SGHRS, YFSETQ. V was clipped by 0 bases and J by 7 bases, with 14 bases between them. CDR3: CASSLDSQGGNEQFF. As DNA, the CDR3 is TGCGCCAGCAGCTTGGACAGCCAGGGGGGGAATGAGCAGTTCTTC.

The chain has TRBV20-1 and TRBJ2-5, with 14 bases lining up with TRBD2. This CDR3 has 16 residues. J lost 6 bases, V lost 0 bases, and 6 bases had no gene match. The germline gives CDR1 DFQATT, CDR2 SNEGSKA (reference sequence). The chain's CDR3 is CSARDGLAGGGKTQYF. The DNA of the CDR3 is TGCAGTGCTAGAGATGGACTAGCGGGGGGTGGGAAGACCCAGTACTTC.

The chain joins TRBV10-3 to TRBJ1-1, with D uncertain. V was pared by 10 bases and J by 1 base, with 4 bases between. The CDR3 covers 10 residues. CDR1 and CDR2 (germline): ENHRY, SYGVKD. CDR3 amino acids: CATGNTEAFF. CDR3 DNA: TGTGCCACAGGGAACACTGAAGCTTTCTTT.

This clonotype appeared many times. The chain employs TRBV5-6 and TRBJ2-5; D is uncertain. The CDR3 is made up of 14 amino acids. Germline V lookup: CDR1 SGHDT, CDR2 YYEEEE. Trimming cost V 2 bases and J 3 bases, with 11 bases left between them. CDR3 sequence: CASSFWPEEETQYF. In DNA form, the CDR3 reads TGTGCCAGCAGCTTTTGGCCAGAAGAAGAGACCCAGTACTTC.

This clonotype was found once. V usage is TRBV12-3 or TRBV12-4 and J usage is TRBJ1-2; 11 bases are a match to TRBD1. The ends lost 2 bases at V and 6 bases at J; junction bases unmatched: 2. This CDR3 spans 14 amino acids. CDR3 bases: TGTGCCAGCAGTTTATGGACAGGGGGCAATGGCTACACCTTC. Amino acid sequence: CASSLWTGGNGYTF.

This clonotype came up a few times. The chain uses TRBV12-3 or TRBV12-4 and TRBJ2-5; a weak D match, TRBD1 (6 bases). This CDR3 is built from 14 residues. V lost 6 bases and J lost 1, with 12 bases in between. CDR3 residues: CASSATGFQETQYF. CDR3 nucleotide sequence: TGTGCCAGCAGCGCAACAGGGTTCCAAGAGACCCAGTACTTC.

The chain employs TRBV5-1 and TRBJ2-7; D is unresolved. Germline CDR1 is SGHRS and CDR2 is YFSETQ. Trimming took 2 bases from V and 4 from J, leaving 19 bases between them. The CDR3 consists of 16 residues. Written as DNA, the CDR3 is TGCGCCAGCAGCTTTTCCCCCGGACCAAACCTTTACGAGCAGTACGTC. Its protein product is CASSFSPGPNLYEQYV.

This clonotype has a handful of counts. The chain employs TRBV24-1 and TRBJ1-6; 12 bases are shared with TRBD1. V was pared by 7 bases and J by 4 bases, with 1 base of the junction left unmatched. Germline CDR1 is KGHDR and CDR2 is SFDVKD. There are 15 residues in the CDR3. The DNA for the CDR3 is TGTGCCACCAGGGGACAGGGGGCGTATAATTCACCCCTCCACTTT. Translated: CATRGQGAYNSPLHF.